This T cell receptor (beta chain) was observed in a study of T cell responses to AZD1222 COVID-19 vaccine. General study findings and limits: The donors showed a predominance of white British ancestry and of females, with possible underestimation of clonal diversity. Close to half of all spike-specific TCRs reportedly target regions of the variants that are unmutated. Researchers took repertoire samples only after the peak T cell response had come.

Profiling relied on immunoSEQ multiplex PCR, and the TCRdb table lists in-frame clones only, not all of them. The data hold 100,000 to 140,000 clones, with around nine tenths observed a single time. To note about this clone: Its antigen is still unknown.

CDR1 is LGHDT, CDR2 YNNKEL, per germline (reference sequence). This CDR3 spans 13 amino acids. Between the trimmed V and J ends, which lost 4 bases and 2 bases, there was a span of 8 bases. The origin of this receptor is an adult in good health. The chain links TRBV3-1 (or the pseudogene TRBV3-2) to TRBJ1-1, with a weak D call TRBD1 (5 bases). The sample here was peripheral blood, taken on day 0 of AZD1222 vaccination. The CDR3 DNA follows: TGTGCCAGCAGCCGAGGACATAACACTGAAGCTTTCTTT. This gives the protein CASSRGHNTEAFF.